Listed below are T cell receptor beta chains from one sample, sequenced in a study of shared clonotypes between healthy human individuals. Some clones are missing from TCRdb's copy, which holds only in-frame ones; the method was immunoSEQ multiplex PCR. The data hold roughly 1,500,000 clones, with 95% to 99% observed a single time. Sequences were obtained from naive CD4+ T cells sorted from blood. The source of these receptors is a man aged 25 to 40 in good health. Each CDR3 is given with its conserved first and last residue. D genes are given only for firm matches. Clone size, where shown, is once, few, many, or a class for clones that have expanded.

J: TRBJ1-4
size: -
V: TRBV19
D: TRBD1
DNA: TGTGCCAGTATTCGCGGCAGGGGGAGCGAAAAACTGTTTTTT
CDR3: CASIRGRGSEKLFF

J: TRBJ2-7
size: -
V: TRBV6-5
D: -
DNA: TGTGCCAGCAGTTACTCGACGGGAACGGGCTACGAGCAGTACTTC
CDR3: CASSYSTGTGYEQYF

J: TRBJ2-2
size: -
V: TRBV6-6
D: -
DNA: TGTGCCAGCAGTTACTCGGCCGCTGTCGGGGAGCTGTTTTTT
CDR3: CASSYSAAVGELFF

J: TRBJ2-7
size: -
V: TRBV13
D: TRBD2
DNA: TGTGCCAGCAGCGTAGATAGCGGGAGGTCCTACGAGCAGTACTTC
CDR3: CASSVDSGRSYEQYF

J: TRBJ2-1
size: -
V: TRBV29-1
D: TRBD1
DNA: TGCAGCGTTACAGGGGGCATTGTCCCCTCTTACAATGAGCAGTTCTTC
CDR3: CSVTGGIVPSYNEQFF

J: TRBJ2-1
size: -
V: TRBV5-4
D: -
DNA: TGTGCCAGCAGCTTGGCCGACCGATTCTACAATGAGCAGTTCTTC
CDR3: CASSLADRFYNEQFF

J: TRBJ2-7
size: once
V: TRBV7-2
D: TRBD2
DNA: TGTGCCAGCAGCTTAGCTCCGGCGGGAGGGTTTGGCGAGCAGTACTTC
CDR3: CASSLAPAGGFGEQYF

J: TRBJ2-7
size: -
V: TRBV4-1
D: -
DNA: TGCGCCAGCAGCCAGCTAGTCGTACTGTCTGTGCAGTACTTC
CDR3: CASSQLVVLSVQYF

J: TRBJ1-4
size: -
V: TRBV15
D: -
DNA: TGTGCCACCAGCAGAGGGTTGGGGGCCAGAGAGGAAAAACTGTTTTTT
CDR3: CATSRGLGAREEKLFF

J: TRBJ1-4
size: -
V: TRBV5-6
D: -
DNA: TGTGCCAGCAGCTTACGAACGACAGGCCCCTCTGGAAAACTGTTTTTT
CDR3: CASSLRTTGPSGKLFF

J: TRBJ2-5
size: -
V: TRBV5-1
D: -
DNA: TGCGCCAGCAGCTCGTCAGGTGCGTCCCGTGGTGAGACCCAGTACTTC
CDR3: CASSSSGASRGETQYF

J: TRBJ2-2
size: -
V: TRBV12-5
D: TRBD1
DNA: TGTGCTAGTGCCATTGGGGACAGGGGAAGCGGGGAGCTGTTTTTT
CDR3: CASAIGDRGSGELFF

J: TRBJ2-7
size: -
V: TRBV29-1
D: -
DNA: TGCAGCGTTCGAACGGGAGTGGGCGAGCAGTACTTC
CDR3: CSVRTGVGEQYF

J: TRBJ2-7
size: -
V: TRBV5-4
D: -
DNA: TGTGCCAGCAGCCCCTCTGCGACGAGCTCTCTAAACGAGCAGTACTTC
CDR3: CASSPSATSSLNEQYF

J: TRBJ2-2
size: -
V: TRBV23-1
D: TRBD2
DNA: TGCGCCAGCAGCCCCCCCGGACTAGCGTTTTCCGGGGAGCTGTTTTTT
CDR3: CASSPPGLAFSGELFF

J: TRBJ2-3
size: -
V: TRBV19
D: -
DNA: TGTGCCACCCAAGGGGGGAGTCTCCTTGGCACAGATACGCAGTATTTT
CDR3: CATQGGSLLGTDTQYF

J: TRBJ2-7
size: -
V: TRBV7-9
D: TRBD2
DNA: TGTGCCAGCAGCTTAGCTCTAGGCATTAGCGGGAGCCCGTCGTACTTC
CDR3: CASSLALGISGSPSYF

J: TRBJ2-3
size: -
V: TRBV5-1
D: -
DNA: TGCGCCAGCAGCTTGGAAATACAGACAGGCACAGATACGCAGTATTTT
CDR3: CASSLEIQTGTDTQYF

J: TRBJ2-1
size: -
V: TRBV5-5
D: -
DNA: TGTGCCAGCAGCCTCGCCGAAGACGGGTGGGTGGGGTTCTTC
CDR3: CASSLAEDGWVGFF

J: TRBJ2-5
size: -
V: TRBV7-3
D: -
DNA: TGTGCCAGCAGCTTATTGATAGAAGAGACCCAGTACTTC
CDR3: CASSLLIEETQYF

J: TRBJ2-2
size: once
V: TRBV28
D: -
DNA: TGTGCCAGCAGTTTCCGGGCCGGGGAGCTGTTTTTT
CDR3: CASSFRAGELFF

J: TRBJ2-7
size: -
V: TRBV7-9
D: -
DNA: TGTGCCAGCAGCTTAGGGACTCCCCCTTACGAGCAGTACTTC
CDR3: CASSLGTPPYEQYF

J: TRBJ2-7
size: -
V: TRBV19
D: -
DNA: TGTGCCAGCAGAAGGGGGAGCTCCTACGAGCAGTACTTC
CDR3: CASRRGSSYEQYF

J: TRBJ1-4
size: -
V: TRBV7-2
D: -
DNA: TGTGCCAGCAGCCCAGCTGTGGGGGCAACTAATGAAAAACTGTTTTTT
CDR3: CASSPAVGATNEKLFF

J: TRBJ2-3
size: -
V: TRBV7-9
D: -
DNA: TGTGCCAGCAGCTTCAAAGATACGCAGTATTTT
CDR3: CASSFKDTQYF

J: TRBJ2-7
size: -
V: TRBV27
D: -
DNA: TGTGCCAGCAGTTCCCCCAGCACCTACGAGCAGTACTTC
CDR3: CASSSPSTYEQYF

J: TRBJ2-5
size: -
V: TRBV19
D: TRBD1
DNA: TGTGCCAGTAGTCCAGACAGGGGACAGGGGTTAGAGACCCAGTACTTC
CDR3: CASSPDRGQGLETQYF

J: TRBJ2-7
size: -
V: TRBV28
D: -
DNA: TGTGCCAGCTACCCCCGAGGTTTCTACGAGCAGTACTTC
CDR3: CASYPRGFYEQYF

J: TRBJ1-2
size: -
V: TRBV20-1
D: -
DNA: TGCAGTGCTCAACCTTATGGCTACACCTTC
CDR3: CSAQPYGYTF

J: TRBJ1-3
size: -
V: TRBV30
D: -
DNA: TGTGCCTGGAGTGAGGGGACCGCGGACCTAAACACCATATATTTT
CDR3: CAWSEGTADLNTIYF

J: TRBJ1-3
size: -
V: TRBV28
D: -
DNA: TGTGCCAGCAGTTTACTTGGGAGAAACACCATATATTTT
CDR3: CASSLLGRNTIYF

J: TRBJ2-3
size: -
V: TRBV6-1
D: -
DNA: TGTGCCAGCACCCAGGCTTGGGGGAGCATTAATTTT
CDR3: CASTQAWGSINF

J: TRBJ2-3
size: -
V: TRBV5-4
D: -
DNA: TGTGCCAGCAGTAAGCCGGGCCTAACAGATACGCAGTATTTT
CDR3: CASSKPGLTDTQYF

J: TRBJ2-3
size: -
V: TRBV6-4
D: -
DNA: TGTGCCAGCAGTGAACGACCTTTCACAGATACGCAGTATTTT
CDR3: CASSERPFTDTQYF

J: TRBJ1-2
size: -
V: TRBV2
D: TRBD1
DNA: TGTGCCAGCCTCGCAGGGGGCGTTCCCGGCTACACCTTC
CDR3: CASLAGGVPGYTF

J: TRBJ2-4
size: -
V: TRBV11-3
D: TRBD1
DNA: TGTGCCACCTTAGAGACAGGGTCTTTCGGCAAAAACATTCAGTACTTC
CDR3: CATLETGSFGKNIQYF

J: TRBJ2-1
size: -
V: TRBV5-1
D: TRBD2
DNA: TGCGCCAGCAGCCCAGTAGCGGGAGGCGGCGACAATGAGCAGTTCTTC
CDR3: CASSPVAGGGDNEQFF

J: TRBJ2-1
size: -
V: TRBV5-4
D: -
DNA: TGTGCCAGCTCGCGAGCGTCGGGGTATGAGCAGTTCTTC
CDR3: CASSRASGYEQFF

J: TRBJ2-7
size: -
V: TRBV19
D: TRBD1
DNA: TGTGCCAGTGCAACAGGGGCTGTTAATTACGAGCAGTACTTC
CDR3: CASATGAVNYEQYF

J: TRBJ1-5
size: -
V: TRBV19
D: -
DNA: TGTGCCAGTAGACCCGGCGGACAGCGGAATCAGCCCCAGCATTTT
CDR3: CASRPGGQRNQPQHF